A selection of T cell receptor beta chains follows, all from one sample in a study of OX40 agonist ivuxolimab in advanced cancers. The table came from immunoSEQ multiplex PCR; TCRdb's copy has only in-frame clones and leaves some out. Counted here are 80,000 to 95,000 clones, about 88% occurring once; the ten biggest clones make up approximately 0.67%. This sample comprised CD4+ or CD8+ T cells sorted from blood, obtained in a trial of the OX40 agonist ivuxolimab. All receptors come from an adult with an advanced solid tumor such as melanoma, head and neck, liver or kidney cancer. CDR3s include the opening cysteine and the closing phenylalanine or tryptophan. D genes are given only for firm matches. Only some rows state a clone size, as once, few, many or a class for expanded clones.

clone_size	v_call	d_call	j_call	cdr3_nt	cdr3_aa
few	TRBV6-5	NA	TRBJ1-3	TGTGCCAGCAGTACCCCCGGACTTAGGACCATATATTTT	CASSTPGLRTIYF
NA	TRBV4-1	TRBD1	TRBJ1-4	TGCGCCAGCAGGCGGCCGACAGGGACTAATGAAAAACTGTTTTTT	CASRRPTGTNEKLFF
NA	TRBV27	TRBD1	TRBJ1-5	TGTGCCAGCGGGGGACAGAATCAGCCCCAGCATTTT	CASGGQNQPQHF
NA	TRBV2	TRBD2	TRBJ2-3	TGTGCCAGCAGGCCCAGAGCGGGAAATACAGATACGCAGTATTTT	CASRPRAGNTDTQYF
NA	TRBV7-2	NA	TRBJ1-1	TGTGCCAGCAGCTTTAGAGGGGAGGACACTGAAGCTTTCTTT	CASSFRGEDTEAFF
NA	TRBV14	TRBD1	TRBJ2-2	TGTGCCAGCAGCCCACAGGGGGCGCGGAACACCGGGGAGCTGTTTTTT	CASSPQGARNTGELFF
NA	TRBV2	NA	TRBJ1-1	TGTGCCAGCAGTGTCCGGTGGACGACGAACACTGAAGCTTTCTTT	CASSVRWTTNTEAFF
NA	TRBV15	TRBD2	TRBJ2-7	TGTGCCACCAGCAGAGGAATAGCGGGAGAAGGCGAGCAGTACTTC	CATSRGIAGEGEQYF
few	TRBV6-5	TRBD2	TRBJ2-6	TGTGCCAGCAGTTACCTCATCGGGAGGGGGGCCAACGTCCTGACTTTC	CASSYLIGRGANVLTF
NA	TRBV7-3	TRBD2	TRBJ2-1	TGTGCCAGCAGCCCGACTAGCGGAGATTACAATGAGCAGTTCTTC	CASSPTSGDYNEQFF
NA	TRBV11-2	NA	TRBJ2-1	TGTGCCAGCAGCTTATTCACAGGGCGTCCCTACAATGAGCAGTTCTTC	CASSLFTGRPYNEQFF
NA	TRBV7-2	NA	TRBJ2-1	TGTGCCAGCAGCTTAGGAAGGGTCAGAGAGCAGTTCTTC	CASSLGRVREQFF
NA	TRBV15	NA	TRBJ1-4	TGTGCCACCAGCAGAGGGGGCGCGACTAATGAAAAACTGTTTTTT	CATSRGGATNEKLFF
NA	TRBV5-1	TRBD2	TRBJ2-2	TGCGCCAGCAGCTTGGCCAGCGGGAGATTAACCGGGGAGCTGTTTTTT	CASSLASGRLTGELFF
NA	TRBV10-2	NA	TRBJ1-5	TGCGCCAGCAGAAACCGGGCCAGCAATCAGCCCCAGCATTTT	CASRNRASNQPQHF
NA	TRBV6-1	NA	TRBJ2-7	TGTGCCAGCAGTGAAGGTGGGAGATACGAGCAGTACTTC	CASSEGGRYEQYF
NA	TRBV28	NA	TRBJ2-1	TGTGCCAGCAATCGCATGTACCACAATGAGCAGTTCTTC	CASNRMYHNEQFF
NA	TRBV11-2	TRBD2	TRBJ2-5	TGTGCCAGCAGCTTTGCAAGCGGGGCCATCTCAGTCCAGTACTTC	CASSFASGAISVQYF